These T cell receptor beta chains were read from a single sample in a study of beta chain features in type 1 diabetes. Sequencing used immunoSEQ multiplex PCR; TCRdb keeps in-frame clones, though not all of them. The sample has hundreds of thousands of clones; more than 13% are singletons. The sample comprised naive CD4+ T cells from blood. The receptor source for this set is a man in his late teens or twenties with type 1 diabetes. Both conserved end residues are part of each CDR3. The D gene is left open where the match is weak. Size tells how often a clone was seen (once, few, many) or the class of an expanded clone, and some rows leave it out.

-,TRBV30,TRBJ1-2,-,CAWSPFFSLSNYGYTF,TGTGCCTGGAGTCCCTTCTTCTCACTCTCTAACTATGGCTACACCTTC
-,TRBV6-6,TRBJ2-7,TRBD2,CASSGGYYEQYF,TGTGCCAGCAGCGGGGGGTACTACGAGCAGTACTTC
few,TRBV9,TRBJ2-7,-,CASSVEVGGLLDEQYF,TGTGCCAGCAGCGTAGAAGTGGGGGGTTTACTCGACGAGCAGTACTTC
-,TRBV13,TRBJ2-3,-,CASSLGRRFGGTETTDTQYF,TGTGCCAGCAGCTTAGGAAGGAGATTCGGCGGGACGGAGACCACAGATACGCAGTATTTT
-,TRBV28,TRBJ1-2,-,CASSPPGRLGYGYTF,TGTGCCAGCAGTCCACCCGGCAGGCTCGGCTATGGCTACACCTTC
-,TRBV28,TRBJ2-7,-,CASSLAGSSYEQYF,TGTGCCAGCAGTTTAGCCGGTAGCTCCTACGAGCAGTACTTC
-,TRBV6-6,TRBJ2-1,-,CASSRGNEQFF,TGTGCCAGCAGTCGGGGCAATGAGCAGTTCTTC
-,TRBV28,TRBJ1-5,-,CASNIGVGNQPQHF,TGTGCCAGCAACATAGGGGTGGGCAATCAGCCCCAGCATTTT
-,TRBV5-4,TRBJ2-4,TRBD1,CASSVTGGNIQYF,TGTGCCAGCAGCGTGACAGGGGGAAACATTCAGTACTTC
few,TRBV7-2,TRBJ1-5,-,CASSLREGRQPQHF,TGTGCCAGCAGCCTCCGAGAGGGGAGACAGCCCCAGCATTTT
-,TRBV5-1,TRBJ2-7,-,CASSLNRADEQYF,TGCGCCAGCAGCTTGAACAGGGCCGACGAGCAGTACTTC
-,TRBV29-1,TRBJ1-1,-,CSVRSTEAFF,TGCAGCGTTCGTAGCACTGAAGCTTTCTTT
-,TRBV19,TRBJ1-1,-,CASSLPAPRAFF,TGTGCCAGTAGTCTGCCAGCCCCTAGAGCTTTCTTT
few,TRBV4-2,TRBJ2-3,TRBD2,CASSQEPGLAGGVDTQYF,TGTGCCAGCAGCCAAGAGCCGGGACTAGCGGGGGGAGTCGATACGCAGTATTTT
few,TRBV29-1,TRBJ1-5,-,CSVGGASNQPQHF,TGCAGCGTTGGCGGGGCTAGCAATCAGCCCCAGCATTTT
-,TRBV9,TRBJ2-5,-,CASSVTRTGETQYF,TGTGCCAGCAGCGTTACTCGGACTGGGGAGACCCAGTACTTC
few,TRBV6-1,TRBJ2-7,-,CASSERGHPYEQYF,TGTGCCAGCAGTGAACGTGGACACCCCTACGAGCAGTACTTC
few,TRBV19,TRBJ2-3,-,CASKVRASTDTQYF,TGTGCCAGTAAAGTTCGGGCAAGCACAGATACGCAGTATTTT
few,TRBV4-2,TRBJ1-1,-,CASSRNLGNTEAFF,TGTGCCAGCAGCCGGAACTTAGGGAACACTGAAGCTTTCTTT
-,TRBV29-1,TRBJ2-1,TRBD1,CSVDNRGRVNEQFF,TGCAGCGTTGACAACAGGGGGCGAGTCAATGAGCAGTTCTTC
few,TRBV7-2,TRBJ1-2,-,CASSLLGFGYTF,TGTGCCAGCAGCTTATTGGGGTTTGGCTACACCTTC
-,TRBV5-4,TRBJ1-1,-,CASSIWGITEAFF,TGTGCCAGCAGTATCTGGGGGATCACTGAAGCTTTCTTT
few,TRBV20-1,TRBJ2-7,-,CSASSSREQYF,TGCAGTGCTAGCTCCAGCCGCGAGCAGTACTTC
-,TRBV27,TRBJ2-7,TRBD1,CASSKSSGQGYIEQYF,TGTGCCAGCAGTAAATCCTCGGGACAGGGGTATATCGAGCAGTACTTC
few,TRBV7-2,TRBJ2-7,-,CATAITARYEQYF,TGTGCCACTGCGATAACAGCGCGTTACGAGCAGTACTTC
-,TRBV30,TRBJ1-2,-,CAWSVGGGSNYGYTF,TGTGCCTGGAGTGTAGGCGGTGGATCTAACTATGGCTACACCTTC
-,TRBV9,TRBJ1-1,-,CASSVEDSRGLGAFF,TGTGCCAGCAGCGTAGAGGACAGCCGGGGGCTTGGAGCTTTCTTT
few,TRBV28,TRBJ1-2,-,CASSINAKGYTF,TGTGCCAGCAGTATAAACGCCAAGGGCTACACCTTC
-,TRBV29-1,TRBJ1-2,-,CSVAGIRGYTF,TGCAGCGTTGCGGGTATACGGGGCTACACCTTC
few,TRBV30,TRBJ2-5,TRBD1,CAWSVDRNTQETQYF,TGTGCCTGGAGTGTGGACAGGAACACCCAAGAGACCCAGTACTTC
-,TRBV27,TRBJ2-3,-,CASSLQGTQYF,TGTGCCAGCAGTTTACAAGGGACGCAGTATTTT
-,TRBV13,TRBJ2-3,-,CASSFRGDTSTDTQYF,TGTGCCAGCAGCTTCCGTGGGGACACAAGCACAGATACGCAGTATTTT
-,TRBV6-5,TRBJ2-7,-,CASSYSPSSSYEQYF,TGTGCCAGCAGTTACTCCCCTTCCAGCTCCTACGAGCAGTACTTC
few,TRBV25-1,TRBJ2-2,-,CASSEGGELFF,TGTGCCAGCAGTGAAGGCGGGGAGCTGTTTTTT
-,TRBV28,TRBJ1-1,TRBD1,CASSLGGQGNTEAFF,TGTGCCAGCAGTTTAGGAGGACAGGGCAACACTGAAGCTTTCTTT
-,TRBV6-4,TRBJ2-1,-,CASSDSPSSYNEQFF,TGTGCCAGCAGTGACTCTCCAAGCTCCTACAATGAGCAGTTCTTC
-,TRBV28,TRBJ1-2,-,CASSSPDIQGGYTF,TGTGCCAGCAGTTCTCCGGACATCCAAGGTGGCTACACCTTC
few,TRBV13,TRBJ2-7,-,CASSSTGSSYEQYF,TGTGCCAGCAGCTCAACAGGGAGCTCCTACGAGCAGTACTTC
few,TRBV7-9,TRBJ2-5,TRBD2,CASSQGLAVPETQYF,TGTGCCAGCAGCCAGGGACTAGCGGTCCCGGAGACCCAGTACTTC
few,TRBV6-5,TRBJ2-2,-,CASSYSRLALAGELFF,TGTGCCAGCAGTTACTCGAGGCTAGCGCTAGCTGGGGAGCTGTTTTTT
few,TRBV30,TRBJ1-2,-,CAWSVGREGGYTF,TGTGCCTGGAGTGTGGGCAGGGAAGGTGGCTACACCTTC
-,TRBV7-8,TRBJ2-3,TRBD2,CASSLSDRGVGTDTQYF,TGTGCCAGCAGCTTATCAGACCGGGGGGTAGGCACAGATACGCAGTATTTT
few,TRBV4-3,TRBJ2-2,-,CASSPGLQVHRELFF,TGCGCCAGCAGCCCCGGACTACAGGTCCACCGGGAGCTGTTTTTT
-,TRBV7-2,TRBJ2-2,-,CASSLGGYNTGELFF,TGTGCCAGCAGCTTAGGGGGGTACAACACCGGGGAGCTGTTTTTT
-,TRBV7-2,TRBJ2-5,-,CASSLVVGETQYF,TGTGCCAGCAGCTTAGTGGTAGGGGAGACCCAGTACTTC
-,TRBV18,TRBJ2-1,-,CASSPQGSINEQFF,TGTGCCAGCTCACCACAGGGTAGCATCAATGAGCAGTTCTTC
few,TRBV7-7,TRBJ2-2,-,CASSLGPTGELFF,TGTGCTAGCAGCTTGGGCCCGACCGGGGAGCTGTTTTTT
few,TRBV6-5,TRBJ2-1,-,CASSDRREQFF,TGTGCCAGCAGCGATCGACGAGAGCAGTTCTTC
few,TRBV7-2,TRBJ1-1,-,CASSLFQFNTEAFF,TGTGCCAGCAGCTTATTCCAGTTTAACACTGAAGCTTTCTTT